One sample yielded the 24 T cell receptor beta chains listed below, sequenced in a study of blood T cells in healthy people across ages. Sample-barcoded 5' priming and a J-beta primer mix drove a second PCR of about 6 to 12 cycles. TCRdb used MiXCR to reprocess the 5' RACE reads, holding one entry per CDR3 protein. The data show 790,000 or so distinct CDR3 sequences, with around half seen just once and 15% to 20% held by the top ten. The specimen was blood. The receptors stem from an elderly man in good health.

The chain has TRBV20-1 and TRBJ2-7, with 9 bases lining up with TRBD1. CDR1 and CDR2 from the germline V gene are DFQATT and SNEGSKA (reference sequence). CDR3 length: 11 amino acids. V shed 6 bases, J shed 7 bases, and the junction held 4 bases outside the gene matches. CDR3 in DNA: TGCAGTGCCCGGGGACAGGGAGAGCAGTACTTC. It yields the protein CSARGQGEQYF.

The chain employs TRBV27 and TRBJ2-7; TRBD2 aligns across 9 bases. The tail of the sequence fits TRBJ2-5 better, so the J call may be wrong. The CDR3 runs 15 residues. CDR1 is MNHEY and CDR2 is SMNVEV in the germline V gene (reference sequence). DNA of the CDR3: TGTGCCAGCAGTTATTGGCGGGAGGGCCAAGAGACCCAGTACTTC. Its protein product is CASSYWREGQETQYF.

This chain connects TRBV24-1 to TRBJ2-1, with a tentative D call TRBD1 (6 bases). The J call may be mistaken, given a closer DNA end match to TRBJ2-7. The germline V gene has CDR1 KGHDR and CDR2 SFDVKD. The CDR3 covers 17 residues. CDR3 in amino acids: CATSDYRDRSSYNEQYF. The CDR3 bases are TGTGCCACCAGTGATTACCGCGACAGGAGCTCCTACAATGAGCAGTACTTC.

This clonotype was counted a few times. V is TRBV7-2 and J is TRBJ2-4; D gene uncertain. Germline lookup yields CDR1 SGHTA and CDR2 FQGNSA. Trimming removed 1 base at V and 2 bases at J, with 6 bases between. There are 14 residues in the CDR3. CDR3 DNA sequence: TGTGCCAGCAGCTTAGTAGTTACCAAAAACATTCAGTACTTC. Its translation is CASSLVVTKNIQYF.

The rearrangement joins TRBV10-3 to TRBJ1-1; 12 bases map to TRBD1. The CDR3 loop spans 15 amino acids. Germline loops: CDR1 ENHRY, CDR2 SYGVKD. J gave up 6 bases and V 6 bases, and 8 bases lay outside the gene matches. The CDR3 DNA reads as TGTGCCATCAGACAAGGGACAGGGGGCAAATCTGAAGCTTTCTTT. It encodes CAIRQGTGGKSEAFF.

J is TRBJ2-1 and V is TRBV20-1; no reliable D call. The V gene's germline CDR1 is DFQATT and CDR2 SNEGSKA (reference sequence). The CDR3 contains 14 residues. Trimming took off 5 bases at V and 1 base at J, with 12 bases between the two ends. The CDR3 loop reads CSAPITPSYNEQFF. CDR3 sequence (DNA): TGCAGTGCTCCGATTACCCCATCCTACAATGAGCAGTTCTTC.

This clonotype turned up a few times. The rearrangement joins TRBV25-1 to TRBJ2-3; a weak D match, TRBD1 (7 bases). Deletions cut 8 bases from V and 1 base from J, with 19 bases between. This CDR3 has 16 residues. Germline CDR1 reads MGHDK; CDR2 reads SYGVNS. The CDR3 DNA reads TGTGCCAGCTCTCAGGGGGGCAGAGCCGGCACAGATACGCAGTATTTT. It encodes CASSQGGRAGTDTQYF.

For the CDR3, the DNA is TGTGCCAGCAGTTTAGGCGGGGCTCTGGACACTGAAGCTTTCTTT. Its protein product is CASSLGGALDTEAFF. V usage is TRBV6-2 or TRBV6-3 and J usage is TRBJ1-1; TRBD1 is a possible D gene (5 bases). Germline CDR1 MNHEY, CDR2 SVGEGT. V was cut by 4 bases and J by 3 bases, with 15 bases left in between. There are 15 residues in the CDR3.

CDR3 sequence (DNA): TGCGCCAGCAGCCAAGATCTTGCTCTGGAAGAGACCCAGTTCTTC. This encodes CASSQDLALEETQFF. The chain carries TRBV4-3 and TRBJ2-5; D not certain. The J call is doubtful: the DNA matches TRBJ2-1 better. The CDR3 runs 15 residues. Germline V CDR1 and CDR2: LGHNA, YSLEER.

This clonotype came up once. This chain links TRBV7-3 with TRBJ2-3; no reliable D call. The CDR3 is 14 residues long. Germline V CDR1 and CDR2: SGHTA, FQGTGA. Trimming cost V 0 bases and J 4 bases, with 8 bases left between them. The CDR3 is CASSLTPVADTQYF. CDR3 in DNA: TGTGCCAGCAGCTTAACCCCAGTGGCAGATACGCAGTATTTT.

The chain recombines TRBV4-2 with TRBJ2-5, with D unresolved. V dropped 2 bases and J dropped 2 bases, with 6 bases sitting between them. This CDR3 region has 13 residues. The germline V gene encodes CDR1 LGHNA and CDR2 YNFKEQ. The CDR3 DNA is TGTGCCAGCAGCCAACACAGTCAAGAGACCCAGTACTTC. Translation gives CASSQHSQETQYF.

The J gene is TRBJ2-6, the V gene TRBV7-2, with TRBD1 matching over 8 bases. The CDR3 length is 14 residues. Germline V gene lookup returns CDR1 SGHTA and CDR2 FQGNSA. After removal of 6 bases from V and 2 bases from J, the junction contained 0 bases not matched to a gene. CDR3 nucleotides: TGTGCCAGCAGACAGGGGGCTGGGGCCAACGTCCTGACTTTC. Its protein is CASRQGAGANVLTF.

As regards this clonotype: At one end, the junction sequence differs from germline, possibly due to a read error. V usage is TRBV12-3 or TRBV12-4 and J usage is TRBJ2-1; TRBD2 is a possible D gene (5 bases). The CDR3 consists of 13 residues. The CDR3 loop is CANSFGVVGEQFF. CDR3 coding DNA: TGTGCCAACAGTTTCGGGGTGGTGGGTGAGCAGTTCTTC.

This clonotype has a single count. One base away lies a much larger clone, so this may be a sequencing read error. The chain has TRBV7-9 and TRBJ2-1; possibly TRBD1 or TRBD2 for D (5 bases each). Germline V gene sequence: CDR1 SEHNR, CDR2 FQNEAQ (reference sequence). Deletions cut 1 base from V and 13 bases from J, with 17 bases between. This CDR3 is 14 amino acids long. Written as DNA, the CDR3 is TGTGCCAGCAGCTTAGGGGACGCCCAAGAGACCCAGTTCTTC. Translating gives CASSLGDAQETQFF.

This clonotype was counted between two and nine times. V and J are TRBV2 and TRBJ2-1; 10 bases match TRBD1. Germline CDR1 is SNHLY and CDR2 is FYNNEI. Trimming cost V 7 bases and J 7 bases; bases outside gene matches: 4. The CDR3 is made up of 13 amino acids. The CDR3 nucleotides are TGTGCCAGCAAATGGGACAGGGGAAATGAGCAGTTCTTC. Protein: CASKWDRGNEQFF.

The V gene is TRBV7-9, the J gene TRBJ2-5; D might be TRBD1 (6 bases). The J call may be wrong; the DNA end is better matched by TRBJ2-7. CDR3 length equals 12 residues. Looked up from germline, CDR1 is SEHNR and CDR2 is FQNEAQ (reference sequence). In nucleotides, the CDR3 is TGTGCCAGCAGCGATACAGGGTACGAGCAGTACTTC. Its protein product is CASSDTGYEQYF.

The rearrangement joins TRBV3-1 to TRBJ2-1; D remains unclear. Trimming removed 2 bases from V and 10 bases from J, with 6 bases in between. The CDR3 spans 11 residues. CDR1 is LGHDT, CDR2 YNNKEL, per germline (reference sequence). CDR3 sequence: CASSQIGEQFF. The CDR3 DNA is TGTGCCAGCAGCCAAATTGGGGAGCAGTTCTTC.

Many counts were recorded for this clonotype. This chain connects TRBV12-3 or TRBV12-4 to TRBJ2-7; perhaps TRBD2 as D (6 bases). The V gene lost 6 bases and the J gene lost 6 bases, with 21 bases spanning the gap. This CDR3 spans 15 amino acids. As DNA, the CDR3 is TGTGCCAGCAGACCCAGTCTTGGCGGGATAAGCGAGCAGTACTTC. This translates into CASRPSLGGISEQYF.

This clonotype came up many times. This sequence joins TRBV4-2 and TRBJ2-7; 7 nucleotides agree with TRBD2. The germline CDR1 and CDR2 sequences are LGHNA and YNFKEQ. The CDR3 length is 15 residues. The trim removed 4 bases at V and 4 bases at J, leaving 10 bases unmatched. The chain's CDR3 is CASSLGLGGSYEQYF. The DNA of the CDR3 is TGTGCCAGCAGCCTCGGCCTTGGCGGGAGTTACGAGCAGTACTTC.

The CDR3 sequence is CASSLTGLTNEKLFF. CDR3 bases: TGTGCCAGCAGTTTAACGGGGTTAACTAATGAAAAACTGTTTTTT. The V gene is TRBV27, the J gene TRBJ1-4; D unclear. CDR1 and CDR2 (germline): MNHEY, SMNVEV (reference sequence). The V and J ends lost 2 bases and 1 base respectively, with 8 bases between them. The CDR3 is 15 residues long.

The chain couples TRBV14 to TRBJ1-6; 7 bases are a match to TRBD1. The CDR3 is made up of 14 amino acids. Germline V gene lookup returns CDR1 SGHDN and CDR2 FVKESK. V was clipped by 2 bases and J by 9 bases; unmatched bases: 4. In DNA, the CDR3 is TGTGCCAGCAGCCAAAGCCAGGGGGGTTCACCCCTCCACTTT. It yields the protein CASSQSQGGSPLHF.

For this clonotype: Given a much more abundant clone one base away, this may be a read error. The V gene is TRBV7-9, the J gene TRBJ2-1, with D unresolved. Germline CDR1 is SEHNR and CDR2 is FQNEAQ (reference sequence). Trimming removed 11 bases at V and 8 bases at J, with 19 bases between. This CDR3 is 13 amino acids long. CDR3 nucleotides: TGTGCCGGCAAGCTTAGCCCTTCCCATGAGCAGTTCTTC. It translates to CAGKLSPSHEQFF.

The rearrangement uses TRBV29-1 and TRBJ1-2; possible D gene TRBD1, 5 bases. V was shortened by 4 bases and J by 2 bases, with 11 bases between the two germline ends. The CDR3 length is 13 residues. Germline V gene sequence: CDR1 SQVTM, CDR2 ANQGSEA. The CDR3 DNA sequence: TGCAGCGTTGTTCTCGGGGGGAACTATGGCTACACCTTC. Encoded protein: CSVVLGGNYGYTF.

As regards this clonotype: One base away lies a much larger clone, so this may be a sequencing read error. The chain links TRBV20-1 to TRBJ2-5, with TRBD2 matching over 7 bases. The CDR3 is 15 amino acids. V was pared by 3 bases and J by 11 bases, with 18 bases of the junction left unmatched. In germline, CDR1 is DFQATT, CDR2 SNEGSKA (reference sequence). The CDR3 here is CSARDSGLNYNEQYF. The DNA for the CDR3 is TGCAGTGCTAGGGATAGCGGGTTAAACTACAATGAGCAGTACTTC.